This TCR beta chain derives from a study of beta chain features in type 1 diabetes. Reverse transcribing all isolated RNA meant expressed TCRB transcripts were sequenced. Repertoires were generated with immunoSEQ multiplex PCR, while TCRdb's copy carries only in-frame clones and drops some. The table lists under 900,000 clones, 15% to 20% of them singletons. There are 19 residues in the CDR3. Germline V gene lookup returns CDR1 LNHDA and CDR2 SQIVND (reference sequence). After removal of 6 bases from V and 1 base from J, the junction contained 11 bases not matched to a gene. The chain links TRBV19 to TRBJ2-6; 11 bases match TRBD2. Specimen: naive CD4+ T cells from blood. The clonotype originates from a woman aged 18-35 years in good health. The CDR3 DNA follows: TGTGCCAGTAGCATCGAATGGGCTAGCGGGAGGTCTGGGGCCAACGTCCTGACTTTC. The encoded protein is CASSIEWASGRSGANVLTF.